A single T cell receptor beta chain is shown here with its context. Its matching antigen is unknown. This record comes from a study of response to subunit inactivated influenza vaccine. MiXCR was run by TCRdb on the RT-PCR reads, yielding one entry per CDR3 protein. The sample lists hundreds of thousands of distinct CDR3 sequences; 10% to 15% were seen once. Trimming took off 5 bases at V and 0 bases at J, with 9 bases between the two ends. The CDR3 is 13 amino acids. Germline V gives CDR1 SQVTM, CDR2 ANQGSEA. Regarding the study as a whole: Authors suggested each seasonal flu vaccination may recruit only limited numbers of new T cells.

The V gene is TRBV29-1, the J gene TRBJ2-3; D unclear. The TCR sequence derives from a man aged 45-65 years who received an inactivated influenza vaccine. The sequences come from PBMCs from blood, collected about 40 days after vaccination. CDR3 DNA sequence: TGCAGCGTTTATACCGCAAGCACAGATACGCAGTATTTT. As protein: CSVYTASTDTQYF.